The following is a T cell receptor (beta chain) sequence with its context. This receptor's antigen is unknown. Nothing much larger sits one base from this clone, and base qualities are not available. From the germline V gene (reference sequence), CDR1 is LNHDA and CDR2 is SQIVND. Germline trimming amounts to 6 bases on V and 0 bases on J, with 5 as the count of junction bases outside the gene matches. Including cysteine and phenylalanine, the CDR3 has 14 amino acids. This entry keeps only the CDR3 DNA: 42 bases, framed from base 1. Genomic DNA was extracted from sorted cells for sequencing of the TCRbeta CDR3 region. TCRbeta CDR3 regions were sequenced using the immunoSEQ Assay. TCRdb holds this immuneACCESS table with in-frame rearrangements only. Some clones are missing; in checked studies, unresolved V genes explain under half, and the rest has no known cause. In this sample the table shows some 85,000 clones, over 75% of which occur a single time. The ten largest clones take up under 3% of the sample.

Patients with a history of autoimmune disease or receiving systemic immunosuppression were excluded from the trial. Peripheral blood for TCR sequencing was drawn from every dose cohort at baseline, at cycle 4 day 1 and at cycle 7 day 1. Samples came from an open-label, multicenter, first-in-human phase I dose-escalation trial of ivuxolimab. Adults with locally advanced or metastatic melanoma, renal cell carcinoma, hepatocellular carcinoma or head and neck squamous cell carcinoma were enrolled in the trial. Before TCR sequencing, CD4+ T cells and CD8+ T cells were sorted from peripheral blood as separate populations. This record belongs to a study of OX40 agonist ivuxolimab in advanced cancers. In terms of the full investigation: The costimulatory receptor OX40 (CD134) was targeted by ivuxolimab, a fully human IgG2 agonistic monoclonal antibody. Intravenous ivuxolimab was administered to patients every 2 weeks at six dose levels: 0.01, 0.1, 0.3, 1.5, 3 and 10 mg/kg. The point of sequencing TCRbeta in the periphery was to test whether ivuxolimab changed TCR sequence diversity and drove clonal T-cell expansion. The dose-escalation cohort was roughly 87% male with a mean age of about 54 years, ranging from 23 to 79. Partial responses were achieved by three dose-escalation patients, of whom one had hepatocellular carcinoma and two had cutaneous melanoma. The paper reports the monotherapy dose-escalation portion (N of about 54 patients) of the phase I ivuxolimab trial. Of the 50 or so patients in dose escalation, 19 had hepatocellular carcinoma, some 15 had melanoma, 9 had renal cell carcinoma and 9 had head and neck cancer. Prior anti-PD-1, anti-PD-L1 or anti-CTLA-4 therapy was permitted, and about two fifths of dose-escalation patients had received checkpoint inhibitors. The investigation overall reported the following: Low levels of normalized T-cell clonal expansion were also seen in some patients who did not respond. Which antigens the clonally expanded peripheral T cells were specific for was not determined. In the 0.1-3.0 mg/kg groups, partial responders had among the lowest normalized peripheral clonal expansion, particularly in CD8+ T cells. At doses of 0.1 to 3.0 mg/kg, clonal expansion of both CD4+ and CD8+ T cells in blood was seen between baseline and week 6. After ivuxolimab, expanded clones were on average more numerous among CD8+ T cells than among CD4+ T cells.

The TCR sequence derives from an adult with an advanced solid tumor such as melanoma, head and neck, liver or kidney cancer. The chain uses TRBV19 and TRBJ2-7, with TRBD1 matching 7 junction bases. Sample: CD4+ or CD8+ T cells sorted from blood, taken in a trial of the OX40 agonist ivuxolimab. The DNA sequence is given as TGTGCCAGTAGGAGGACAGGTTCCTCCTACGAGCAGTACTTC. This is translated as CASRRTGSSYEQYF.